Detailed here is one T cell receptor (beta chain). The sample comes from a study of CD8+CD57+ T cells in acquired aplastic anemia. It was genomic DNA that served as the template for profiling TCR beta VDJ and CDR3. TCRdb passed the reads through MiXCR, listing each CDR3 protein once. The profile covers about 270,000 distinct CDR3 sequences, with 45% to 70% appearing a single time and roughly 8% taken by the ten largest. Germline CDR1 reads SGHRS; CDR2 reads YFSETQ. The CDR3 is made up of 15 amino acids. The chain has TRBV5-1 and TRBJ2-7, with TRBD2 as a possible D gene (6 bases). Near its end, the DNA agrees better with TRBJ2-5, so the J call may be wrong. The receptor's source is a human donor with severe aplastic anemia or a healthy control (not recorded which). Source material: sorted CD4+, CD8+, or CD8+CD57+ T cells (not recorded which) from PBMCs. The CDR3 DNA reads TGCGCCAGCAGCAACCGGGACTTCCCACAAGAGACCCAGTACTTC. Translated, it gives CASSNRDFPQETQYF.